The clone carrying this T cell receptor beta chain has a count of ten or more. Its antigen is still unknown. The data belong to a study of T cell repertoires in cytomegalovirus infection. The CDR3 covers 15 residues. The germline V gene encodes CDR1 SGHTA and CDR2 FQGNSA. V was cut by 2 bases and J by 4 bases, with 14 bases left in between. TCRdb fed the reads into MiXCR, producing one record per CDR3 protein. The data show a few hundred thousand distinct CDR3 sequences, roughly 18% seen once. Findings and limits, study-wide: Dominating the ex vivo response were TCR beta clonotypes that were CMV-specific and HLA-C-restricted.

This receptor was taken from a human donor in good health (CMV status not recorded). Some clones in this sample may be carry-over from other donors' samples. This chain connects TRBV7-2 to TRBJ1-2; D ambiguous. Sequencing input: PBMCs. This chain's CDR3 is CASSLRAGYSYGYTF. For the CDR3, the DNA is TGTGCCAGCAGCTTAAGGGCGGGGTATAGCTATGGCTACACCTTC.